The present T cell receptor (beta chain) was sequenced within a study of blood T cell repertoires in COVID-19. TCRdb's copy holds only in-frame clones and misses some; the assay was immunoSEQ multiplex PCR. The top ten clones hold about 4.5% of a sample with about 300,000 clones, around 90% of them seen once. The CDR3 totals 15 residues. Germline CDR1 is SGHDN and CDR2 is FVKESK. V lost 0 bases and J lost 10; bases outside the gene matches: 10. The clonotype comes from a woman younger than 35 with acute COVID-19. This chain connects TRBV14 to TRBJ1-2, with 8 bases aligning to TRBD1. Sequenced input: PBMCs or T cells enriched from blood (not recorded which). CDR3 sequence reads: CASSQDDRGRSDYTF. CDR3 sequence (DNA): TGTGCCAGCAGCCAAGATGACAGGGGAAGATCGGACTACACCTTC.